Presented here are 17 T cell receptor beta chains from one specimen sequenced in a study of graft-versus-host responses after intestinal transplantation. Here immunoSEQ multiplex PCR was the method, and the copy in TCRdb shows in-frame clones only, minus some. The sample shows about 130,000 clones, approximately 92% of them seen only once. No antigen has been identified for these receptors. The material sequenced was unstimulated CD4+ T cells sorted from spleen or lymph node cells, taken before intestinal transplant. These receptors were taken from a human donor who received an intestinal transplant.

The V gene is TRBV30, the J gene TRBJ2-7; D not resolved. CDR3 length: 11 residues. CDR1 GTSNPN and CDR2 SVGIG come from the germline V gene (reference sequence). V lost 3 bases to trimming and J lost 0 bases, with 3 bases between them. CDR3 sequence (DNA): TGTGCCTGGAGCAGCTCCTACGAGCAGTACTTC. Translating gives CAWSSSYEQYF.

The chain is built from TRBV7-2 and TRBJ1-5; D not certain. Germline lookup yields CDR1 SGHTA and CDR2 FQGNSA. There are 12 residues in the CDR3. With 5 bases removed from V and 4 bases from J, the gap between germline ends came to 6 bases. In DNA, the CDR3 is TGTGCCAGCAGCGCGCAAAATCAGCCCCAGCATTTT. Translation: CASSAQNQPQHF. Supplemented by reference TRBV7-2 and TRBJ1-5, the full variable domain reads GAGVSQSPSNKVTEKGKDVELRCDPISGHTALYWYRQSLGQGLEFLIYFQGNSAPDKSGLPSDRFSAERTGGSVSTLTIQRTQQEDSAVYLCASSAQNQPQHFGDGTRLSIL.

The chain couples TRBV6-5 to TRBJ2-7, with D unclear. Germline V CDR1 and CDR2: MNHEY, SVGAGI. CDR3 length: 11 residues. With 6 bases removed from V and 2 bases from J, the gap between germline ends came to 5 bases. The CDR3 here is CASRNAYEQYF. The CDR3 coding sequence is TGTGCCAGCAGAAACGCCTACGAGCAGTACTTC.

There are many counts of this clone. The chain couples TRBV10-3 to TRBJ1-6; 7 bases match TRBD1. This CDR3 comprises 17 residues. Germline loops: CDR1 ENHRY, CDR2 SYGVKD. V shed 0 bases and J 5 bases; nucleotides not matched to a gene: 7. In DNA, the CDR3 is TGTGCCATCAGTGAGTCGAAATCAGGGGGAAATAATTCACCCCTCCACTTT. Its translation: CAISESKSGGNNSPLHF.

The rearrangement uses TRBV6-5 and TRBJ2-7, with 7 bases matching TRBD2. Unmatched junction bases numbered 7, after V lost 6 bases and J lost 5 bases. The CDR3 is 13 amino acids. CDR1 and CDR2 from the germline V gene are MNHEY and SVGAGI. The CDR3 sequence is CASRQSGNDEQYF. CDR3 sequence (DNA): TGTGCCAGCAGACAGAGCGGGAACGACGAGCAGTACTTC.

The chain carries TRBV5-1 and TRBJ2-3; 13 bases agree with TRBD2. J was trimmed by 2 bases and V by 4 bases; bases with no gene match: 4. The CDR3 runs 16 residues. Germline CDR1 SGHRS, CDR2 YFSETQ. DNA for the CDR3: TGCGCCAGCAGCCCAGGGACTAGCGGGGACACAGATACGCAGTATTTT. This codes for CASSPGTSGDTDTQYF.

The genes are TRBV19 and TRBJ1-6; D ambiguous. V lost 4 bases and J lost 0, with 4 bases in between. CDR3 size: 14 residues. Per the germline V gene, CDR1 is LNHDA and CDR2 is SQIVND (reference sequence). The CDR3 DNA reads as TGTGCCAGTAGTACCACCTCCTATAATTCACCCCTCCACTTT. Translated: CASSTTSYNSPLHF.

The chain employs TRBV27 and TRBJ1-2, with D possibly being TRBD1 (5 bases). V gave up 6 bases and J gave up 3 bases, with 17 bases separating them. The germline V gene has CDR1 MNHEY and CDR2 SMNVEV (reference sequence). The CDR3 runs to 15 residues. CDR3 nucleotides: TGTGCCAGCAGCCCGGTCCAGACAGCACACTATGGCTACACCTTC. Its protein product is CASSPVQTAHYGYTF.

The chain carries TRBV6-5 and TRBJ1-2; 12 bases match TRBD1. This CDR3 is 15 amino acids long. Looked up from germline, CDR1 is MNHEY and CDR2 is SVGAGI. Trimming cost V 0 bases and J 8 bases; bases outside gene matches: 4. CDR3 residues: CASSYSGTGGRGYTF. The CDR3 DNA sequence: TGTGCCAGCAGTTACTCCGGGACAGGGGGCAGAGGCTACACCTTC.

The chain uses TRBV4-2 and TRBJ1-6; no clear D. Germline CDR1 reads LGHNA; CDR2 reads YNFKEQ. The V end was cut by 0 bases, the J end by 8 bases, with 5 bases between. The CDR3 has 13 amino acids. The CDR3 spells CASSQEGDSPLHF. Written as DNA, the CDR3 is TGTGCCAGCAGCCAAGAAGGCGATTCACCCCTCCACTTT.

The chain couples TRBV9 to TRBJ1-6; D not certain. The V end lost 2 bases, the J end lost 3 bases, and 6 bases lay between the germline ends. CDR1 is SGDLS, CDR2 YYNGEE, per germline. The CDR3 runs 14 residues. The chain's CDR3 is CASSVAVYNSPLHF. The CDR3 DNA reads TGTGCCAGCAGCGTCGCAGTCTATAATTCACCCCTCCACTTT.

The chain joins TRBV6-1 to TRBJ2-3; 7 positions match TRBD2. Germline values: CDR1 MNHNS, CDR2 SASEGT. V was pared by 1 base and J by 8 bases, with 6 bases of the junction left unmatched. The CDR3 loop spans 14 amino acids. CDR3 region: CASSEERGLSTQYF. The CDR3 bases are TGTGCCAGCAGTGAAGAGCGGGGCCTTTCTACGCAGTATTTT.

DNA for the CDR3: TGTGCCAGCAGCCGGACTAGCGGGGGGTTCTACACCGGGGAGCTGTTTTTT. Its translation is CASSRTSGGFYTGELFF. This chain connects TRBV5-4 to TRBJ2-2; 14 bases match TRBD2. The CDR3 is 17 amino acids. Trimming took 4 bases from V and 3 from J; bases not matched to a gene: 5. The V gene's germline CDR1 is SGHNT and CDR2 YYREEE (reference sequence).

The chain uses TRBV6-6 and TRBJ2-7; TRBD1 is a possible D gene (6 bases). Germline V lookup: CDR1 MNHNY, CDR2 SVGAGI (reference sequence). The CDR3 length is 13 residues. V was pared by 5 bases and J by 12 bases, with 20 bases between. The CDR3 protein is CASSNRGMDRGYF. Written as DNA, the CDR3 is TGTGCCAGCAGTAATCGCGGAATGGACAGAGGGTACTTC.

The chain combines TRBV2 with TRBJ2-7, with D possibly being TRBD1 or TRBD2 (5 bases each). V lost 8 bases, J lost 2 bases, and 13 bases lay in between. Germline V gene sequence: CDR1 SNHLY, CDR2 FYNNEI. The CDR3 spans 13 residues. The CDR3 nucleotides read TGTGCCAGCGACCGGGACGGAGCCTACGAGCAGTACTTC. Translation: CASDRDGAYEQYF.

For the CDR3, the DNA is TGTGCCAGCAGCGTAGATCTAGCGGGGGGGGGCGATGAGCAGTTCTTC. This codes for CASSVDLAGGGDEQFF. The chain has TRBV9 and TRBJ2-1; 12 bases align to TRBD2. The CDR3 loop spans 16 amino acids. Germline assignment: CDR1 SGDLS and CDR2 YYNGEE. With V trimmed by 0 bases and J by 8 bases, 6 bases remained unmatched. Drawing the rest from reference TRBV9 and TRBJ2-1, the complete variable domain is DSGVTQTPKHLITATGQRVTLRCSPRSGDLSVYWYQQSLDQGLQFLIQYYNGEERAKGNILERFSAQQFPDLHSELNLSSLELGDSALYFCASSVDLAGGGDEQFFGPGTRLTVL.

The rearrangement joins TRBV27 to TRBJ1-1; possible D gene TRBD1, 6 bases. CDR3 length: 12 residues. The germline V gene encodes CDR1 MNHEY and CDR2 SMNVEV (reference sequence). Trimming took off 5 bases at V and 8 bases at J, with 12 bases between the two ends. The CDR3 region is CASSAPGTEAFF. The DNA for the CDR3 is TGTGCCAGCAGTGCCCCGGGGACAGAAGCTTTCTTT.